This T cell receptor beta chain was identified during a study of regulatory T cells in long-lasting Graves disease. Study conclusions and caveats: New patients shared roughly 1,000 public clonotypes, fewer than the 2,500 to 3,500 shared by persistent patients.

The time point denotes: newly diagnosed GD, antithyroid drugs for less than 3 months. The TCR library was prepared using RNA isolated from PBMCs. The TCR beta library used iRepertoire HTBI primers with Arm-PCR amplification of CDR3. In the source study's methods: Identified segments across samples numbered approximately 60 TRBV and more than 12 TRBJ. TCRdb recomputed calls from the multiplex PCR reads with MiXCR, one row per CDR3 protein. The V and J calls were not made by the authors but by TCRdb's processing. The sample consists of approximately 540,000 distinct CDR3 sequences, about 12% of them appearing once. This CDR3 has 14 residues. V gave up 2 bases and J gave up 0 bases, with 7 bases separating them. Germline loops: CDR1 GTSNPN, CDR2 SVGIG (reference sequence). The table lists this clonotype with many counts. The target antigen is unknown. A further study also used this sample, focusing on T cells in Graves' hyperthyroidism and ophthalmopathy. That report notes: TCR CDR3 regions were first amplified by RT-PCR with HTBI primers. Ophthalmopathy was told apart from stable hyperthyroidism by a 13 V-J model.

The V call is TRBV30, the J call TRBJ1-4; D is unresolved. This clonotype was sampled from a woman in her twenties or thirties with Graves disease. The input for sequencing was peripheral blood mononuclear cells (PBMCs), taken at new diagnosis, from a patient treated with antithyroid drugs. The CDR3 loop is CAWSSDATNEKLFF. DNA for the CDR3: TGTGCCTGGAGTTCGGACGCAACTAATGAAAAACTGTTTTTT.